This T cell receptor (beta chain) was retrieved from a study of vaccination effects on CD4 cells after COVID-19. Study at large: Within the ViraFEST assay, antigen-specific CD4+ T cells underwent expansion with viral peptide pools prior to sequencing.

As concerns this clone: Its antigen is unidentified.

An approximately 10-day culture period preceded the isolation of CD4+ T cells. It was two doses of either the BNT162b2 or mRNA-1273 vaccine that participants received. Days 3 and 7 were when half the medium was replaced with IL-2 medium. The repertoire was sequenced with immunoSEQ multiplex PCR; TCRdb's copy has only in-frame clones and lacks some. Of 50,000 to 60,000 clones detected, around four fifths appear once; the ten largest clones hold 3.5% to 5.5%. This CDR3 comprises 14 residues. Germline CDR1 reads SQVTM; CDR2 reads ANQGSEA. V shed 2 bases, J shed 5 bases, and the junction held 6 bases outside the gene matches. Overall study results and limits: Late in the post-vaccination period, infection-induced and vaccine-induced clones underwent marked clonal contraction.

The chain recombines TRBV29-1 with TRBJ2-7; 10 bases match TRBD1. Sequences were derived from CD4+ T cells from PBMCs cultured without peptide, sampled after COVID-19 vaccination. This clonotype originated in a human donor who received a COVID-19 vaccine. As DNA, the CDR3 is TGCAGCGTTGAATGGGGACAGGGGAGACACGAGCAGTACTTC. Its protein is CSVEWGQGRHEQYF.